Below are 21 T cell receptor beta chains sequenced from a single sample in a study of blood T cell repertoires in COVID-19. Sequencing used immunoSEQ multiplex PCR; TCRdb keeps in-frame clones, though not all of them. The repertoire holds hundreds of thousands of clones, with about 90% as singletons. The sequencing input was peripheral blood. These receptors were taken from a man at least 80 years old with acute or convalescent COVID-19.

This chain connects TRBV19 to TRBJ1-1, with D possibly being TRBD1 (5 bases). Trimming left V 5 bases short and J 3 bases short, with 7 bases between. The CDR3 length is 12 residues. Per germline, CDR1 LNHDA and CDR2 SQIVND (reference sequence). The CDR3 sequence: CASSGRDTEAFF. CDR3 nucleotide sequence: TGTGCCAGTAGTGGCAGGGACACTGAAGCTTTCTTT.

The chain combines TRBV3-1 (or the pseudogene TRBV3-2) with TRBJ2-2, with TRBD2 identical over 7 bases. The V segment lost 5 bases and the J segment 0 bases; nucleotides outside the gene matches: 9. The CDR3 consists of 17 residues. The V gene's germline CDR1 is LGHDT and CDR2 YNNKEL (reference sequence). The CDR3 sequence: CASSDSGLTSNTGELFF. The DNA of the CDR3 is TGTGCCAGCAGCGACTCGGGACTAACCTCGAACACCGGGGAGCTGTTTTTT.

This rearrangement joins TRBV5-1 to TRBJ2-6; D is possibly TRBD1 (5 bases). This CDR3 region has 15 residues. The ends were cut back, 0 bases at V and 1 base at J, with 5 bases in the middle. The germline V gene encodes CDR1 SGHRS and CDR2 YFSETQ. The CDR3 coding sequence is TGCGCCAGCAGCTTGGGACAGTCTGGGGCCAACGTCCTGACTTTC. It encodes CASSLGQSGANVLTF.

CDR3 loop: CASSLGTDNQPQHF. CDR3 bases: TGTGCCAGCAGCCTCGGGACAGACAATCAGCCCCAGCATTTT. This sequence joins TRBV9 and TRBJ1-5; 7 bases fit TRBD1. The V gene's germline CDR1 is SGDLS and CDR2 YYNGEE. The ends lost 4 bases at V and 3 bases at J; junction bases unmatched: 4. There are 14 residues in the CDR3.

The rearrangement uses TRBV6-1 and TRBJ1-2; D not resolved. This CDR3 has 12 residues. Germline V gene data show CDR1 as MNHNS and CDR2 as SASEGT. With 2 bases removed from V and 4 bases from J, the gap between germline ends came to 5 bases. The CDR3 DNA is TGTGCCAGCAGTGAACTCGGCTATGGCTACACCTTC. This sequence encodes CASSELGYGYTF.

The J gene is TRBJ2-7, the V gene TRBV5-6; 7 bases agree with TRBD1. Germline CDR1 reads SGHDT; CDR2 reads YYEEEE. V was clipped by 2 bases and J by 5 bases; unmatched bases: 7. There are 14 residues in the CDR3. In nucleotides, the CDR3 is TGTGCCAGCAGCTTCGGGCACAGGGGCGACGAGCAGTACTTC. Protein: CASSFGHRGDEQYF.

This chain uses TRBV18 with TRBJ2-7; D not certain. CDR1 KGHSH and CDR2 LQKENI come from the germline V gene. This CDR3 region has 13 residues. Trimming took off 3 bases at V and 2 bases at J, with 8 bases between the two ends. The CDR3 is CASSPPVTYEQYF. The CDR3 bases are TGTGCCAGCTCACCCCCGGTGACCTACGAGCAGTACTTC.

This clone was found a few times. The CDR3 sequence: CASSPGEGAGNTIYF. DNA for the CDR3: TGTGCCAGCTCACCGGGCGAAGGGGCTGGAAACACCATATATTTT. The chain recombines TRBV18 with TRBJ1-3; possibly TRBD1 for D (5 bases). Per the germline V gene, CDR1 is KGHSH and CDR2 is LQKENI. The CDR3 spans 15 residues. V was shortened by 3 bases and J by 2 bases, with 11 bases between the two germline ends.

The chain joins TRBV3-1 (or the pseudogene TRBV3-2) to TRBJ2-3; weak D call: TRBD1 (6 bases). V was shortened by 4 bases and J by 3 bases, with 23 bases between the two germline ends. This CDR3 comprises 18 residues. From germline, CDR1 is LGHDT and CDR2 YNNKEL (reference sequence). The CDR3 DNA sequence: TGTGCCAGCAGCCTTAAAGTGCCCACAGGGATCGGGACAGATACGCAGTATTTT. This codes for CASSLKVPTGIGTDTQYF.

The chain employs TRBV6-5 and TRBJ1-6; D uncertain. Trimming shortened V by 7 bases and J by 8 bases, and 12 bases separated the two germline ends. In germline, CDR1 is MNHEY, CDR2 SVGAGI. The CDR3 is 13 amino acids. CDR3 sequence (DNA): TGTGCCAGCACTACGGACTCGGATTCACCCCTCCACTTT. Amino acid sequence: CASTTDSDSPLHF.

CDR3 amino acids: CASSTTGTAIPYTF. In DNA, the CDR3 is TGTGCCAGCAGCACAACCGGGACAGCTATCCCCTACACCTTC. The genes are TRBV7-9 and TRBJ1-2, with 7 bases identical to TRBD1. J lost 10 bases, V lost 5 bases, and 13 bases had no gene match. Germline CDR1 reads SEHNR; CDR2 reads FQNEAQ (reference sequence). The CDR3 loop spans 14 amino acids.

This chain connects TRBV7-9 to TRBJ2-3, with a weak D call TRBD2 (6 bases). The V end lost 5 bases, the J end lost 0 bases, and 12 bases lay between the germline ends. This CDR3 contains 15 residues. Germline CDR1 reads SEHNR; CDR2 reads FQNEAQ (reference sequence). CDR3 protein: CASSRSSASTDTQYF. The CDR3 region has the DNA TGTGCCAGCAGCCGGTCTAGCGCTAGCACAGATACGCAGTATTTT.

The rearrangement uses TRBV6-6 and TRBJ1-5; 8 positions agree with TRBD1. The CDR3 is made up of 17 amino acids. Germline CDR1 is MNHNY and CDR2 is SVGAGI (reference sequence). V trimming: 5 bases; J trimming: 4 bases; junction bases outside the gene matches: 13. CDR3 DNA: TGTGCCAGCAGTCCAAAATACTTCAGGGGGCGAAATCAGCCCCAGCATTTT. Amino acids: CASSPKYFRGRNQPQHF.

V is TRBV24-1 and J is TRBJ1-2; D call uncertain. Per the germline V gene, CDR1 is KGHDR and CDR2 is SFDVKD. Trimming stripped 0 bases from V and 8 bases from J, with 9 bases between. There are 13 residues in the CDR3. The CDR3 reads CATSDLDNRGYTF. The CDR3 DNA follows: TGTGCCACCAGTGATTTGGACAATCGGGGCTACACCTTC.

This chain uses TRBV7-9 with TRBJ1-1; D not resolved. This CDR3 has 15 residues. CDR1 is SEHNR and CDR2 is FQNEAQ in the germline V gene (reference sequence). Deletions cut 3 bases from V and 1 base from J, with 12 bases between. CDR3 sequence: CASSFNRAPNTEAFF. The CDR3 DNA reads TGTGCCAGCAGCTTTAACAGAGCACCGAACACTGAAGCTTTCTTT.

This chain joins TRBV4-2 and TRBJ2-7; 8 bases fit TRBD2. Germline CDR1 is LGHNA and CDR2 is YNFKEQ. The CDR3 runs to 16 residues. The trim removed 1 base at V and 2 bases at J, leaving 7 bases unmatched. CDR3 sequence (DNA): TGTGCCAGCAGCCAAGTTCCCCTAGCGGGCACCTACGAGCAGTACTTC. This translates into CASSQVPLAGTYEQYF.

The genes are TRBV9 and TRBJ1-2; possible D gene TRBD1, 6 bases. Germline lookup yields CDR1 SGDLS and CDR2 YYNGEE. The CDR3 is 12 amino acids. V lost 4 bases and J lost 8, with 12 bases in between. The CDR3 protein is CASSLQGIGYTF. Written as DNA, the CDR3 is TGTGCCAGCAGCCTACAGGGTATCGGCTACACCTTC.

This chain uses TRBV4-1 with TRBJ2-7, with a possible D match to TRBD1 (5 bases). This CDR3 region has 17 residues. V gave up 0 bases and J gave up 1 base, with 16 bases separating them. Germline values: CDR1 MGHRA, CDR2 YSYEKL. CDR3 nucleotide sequence: TGCGCCAGCAGCCAAGATTATAGGGGTGGCGAATCCTACGAGCAGTACTTC. It codes for CASSQDYRGGESYEQYF.

This chain joins TRBV19 and TRBJ2-1, with TRBD1 matching 10 bases. CDR1 and CDR2 (germline): LNHDA, SQIVND (reference sequence). This CDR3 has 15 residues. V dropped 6 bases and J dropped 5; count of bases not matched to a gene: 7. The CDR3 sequence: CASSRQGAGDNEQFF. CDR3 nucleotides: TGTGCCAGTAGCCGACAGGGGGCGGGGGACAATGAGCAGTTCTTC.

The chain links TRBV11-2 to TRBJ2-7, with 7 bases lining up with TRBD2. The CDR3 consists of 15 residues. Germline CDR1 is SGHAT and CDR2 is FQNNGV. Losses at the gene ends were 1 base for V and 9 bases for J; bases not matched to a gene: 12. This CDR3 reads CASSLGSGRWIRQYF. CDR3 nucleotide sequence: TGTGCCAGCAGCTTAGGCTCCGGGAGGTGGATAAGGCAGTACTTC.

V gene TRBV6-5 combines with J gene TRBJ1-6; 9 nucleotides match TRBD1. This CDR3 is 14 amino acids long. Germline V CDR1 and CDR2: MNHEY, SVGAGI. V dropped 6 bases and J dropped 8; count of bases not matched to a gene: 5. CDR3 amino acids: CASRYDRGDSPLHF. DNA for the CDR3: TGTGCCAGCAGATACGACAGGGGGGATTCACCCCTCCACTTT.